The clone carrying this T cell receptor beta chain was counted a few times. Its cognate antigen is unknown. Between the trimmed V and J ends, which lost 0 bases and 6 bases, there was a span of 9 bases. Germline lookup yields CDR1 DFQATT and CDR2 SNEGSKA (reference sequence). CDR3 length: 13 residues. The data originate from a study of T-cell memory formation after mild COVID-19. Study-wide points: Among CD4+ contracting clones, most were CM and EM, and CD8+ ones EMRA. Day 15 to 85 contractors were CD4/CD8 balanced; later expanders leaned CD4+. Second-wave clones reaching peak frequency on day 37 lacked confirmed SARS-CoV-2 specificity.

Amplification by 5'RACE using constant-segment primers produced TCR alpha and TCR beta cDNA libraries that carried sample barcodes and UMIs. TCRdb redid the calling of the 5' RACE reads with MiXCR, one entry per CDR3 protein. The data contain about 180,000 distinct CDR3 sequences, 18% of them singletons. V and J are TRBV20-1 and TRBJ2-1; D is possibly TRBD1 (5 bases). The sample consisted of PBMCs or a T cell subset sorted from them (not recorded which). This TCR came from a man younger than 30 who had mild COVID-19 (a few samples of this study predate the infection). Cell type and time point are not known. This CDR3 reads CSAREPGRNEQFF. CDR3 nucleotides: TGCAGTGCTAGAGAACCAGGGCGCAATGAGCAGTTCTTC.